Below are 2 T cell receptor beta chains sequenced from a single sample in a study of cytomegalovirus exposure and HLA in healthy donors (dated by TCRdb to about 2017). The library was made by the immunoSEQ multiplex PCR assay. The multiplex PCR relied on a mix of 60 forward primers for TCR Vbeta segments and 13 reverse primers for TCR Jbeta segments. TCRdb re-hosts the immuneACCESS table, in-frame sequences only. Its copies lack some clones; in the studies checked, an unresolved V gene accounts for under half of them, and the cause for the rest is not known. The sample yields 95,000 to 100,000 clones; 70% to 80% were counted once. The ten largest clones take up approximately 3.5% of the sample. The sequenced sample was PBMCs. Receptors were obtained from a man in his forties or fifties in good health and CMV-seronegative.

The V and J genes are TRBV19 and TRBJ2-7; no definite D call. V was cut by 7 bases and J by 1 base, with 17 bases left in between. Per germline, CDR1 LNHDA and CDR2 SQIVND (reference sequence). This CDR3 contains 15 residues. CDR3 sequence reads: CASKNLRSSSYEQYF. The CDR3 DNA sequence: TGTGCCAGTAAGAATCTTAGGAGTTCGTCCTACGAGCAGTACTTC.

About this clone: This sample also contains other DNA sequences that code for the same CDR3. V gene TRBV2 combines with J gene TRBJ2-1, with D possibly TRBD2 on 6 matching bases. V lost 9 bases to trimming and J lost 8 bases, with 17 bases between them. The CDR3 covers 13 residues. Looked up from germline, CDR1 is SNHLY and CDR2 is FYNNEI. Written as DNA, the CDR3 is TGTGCCAGTAGAGCCGGAGGGGCCGATGAGCAGTTCTTC. It is translated as CASRAGGADEQFF.